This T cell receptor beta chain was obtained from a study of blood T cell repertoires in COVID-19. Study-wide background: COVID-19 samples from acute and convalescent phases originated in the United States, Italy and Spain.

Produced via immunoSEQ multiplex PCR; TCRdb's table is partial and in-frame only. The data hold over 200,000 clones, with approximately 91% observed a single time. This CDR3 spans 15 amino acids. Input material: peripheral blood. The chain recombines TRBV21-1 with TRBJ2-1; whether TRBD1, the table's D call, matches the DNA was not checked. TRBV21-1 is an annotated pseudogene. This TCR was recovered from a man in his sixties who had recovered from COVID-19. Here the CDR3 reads CASSHRTACYNEQFF. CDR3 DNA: TGTGCCAGCAGCCACCGGACAGCTTGCTACAATGAGCAGTTCTTC.